A single sample is the source of the 20 T cell receptor beta chains below, sequenced in a study of T cells after yellow fever vaccination. Each CDR3 protein gets one entry after TCRdb re-called the 5' RACE reads with MiXCR. The sample consists of 60,000 or so distinct CDR3 sequences, more than 5.5% of them appearing once. The sequencing used CD8+ T cells sorted from PBMCs, collected on the day of the first yellow fever vaccination. The receptor source for this set is a man aged 18 to 29 who received the YFV17D yellow fever vaccine.

The rearrangement links TRBV9 to TRBJ2-1; D could derive from TRBD1 or TRBD2 (5 bases each). The CDR3 has 14 amino acids. V dropped 4 bases and J dropped 5 bases, with 13 bases sitting between them. Germline CDR1 reads SGDLS; CDR2 reads YYNGEE. CDR3 protein: CASSFRDGHNEQFF. The CDR3 DNA reads TGTGCCAGCAGCTTCCGGGACGGTCACAATGAGCAGTTCTTC.

This clonotype was seen repeatedly, ten times or more. Written as DNA, the CDR3 is TGCAGCGTTGAAGATCGGGGACCGGAGACCCAGTACTTC. Protein product: CSVEDRGPETQYF. The chain joins TRBV29-1 to TRBJ2-5; D may be TRBD1 or TRBD2 (5 bases each). The CDR3 length is 13 residues. V shed 0 bases and J shed 5 bases, with 10 bases lying between them. Germline CDR1 is SQVTM and CDR2 is ANQGSEA.

This clonotype was picked up a small number of times. This rearrangement joins TRBV7-2 to TRBJ1-3, with 9 bases that match TRBD1. V was clipped by 8 bases and J by 7 bases; unmatched bases: 12. The CDR3 totals 15 residues. Per the germline V gene, CDR1 is SGHTA and CDR2 is FQGNSA. The CDR3 nucleotides read TGTGCCAGCGGCCGTACCGGGACAGGGCCCAACACCATATATTTT. This translates into CASGRTGTGPNTIYF.

This clonotype was seen repeatedly, ten times or more. The CDR3 DNA follows: TGCGCCAGCAGTACCCGAGCGGGCCCCTACGAGCAGTACTTC. Protein: CASSTRAGPYEQYF. The chain joins TRBV5-1 to TRBJ2-7, with a weak D call TRBD2 (6 bases). V was clipped by 5 bases and J by 2 bases, with 14 bases between them. This CDR3 has 14 amino acids. Germline CDR1 reads SGHRS; CDR2 reads YFSETQ.

The chain has TRBV15 and TRBJ1-2, with D maybe TRBD1 (6 bases). Germline values: CDR1 LNHNV, CDR2 YYDKDF (reference sequence). The CDR3 is 14 residues long. Trimming took 2 bases from V and 8 from J, leaving 15 bases between them. The CDR3, as DNA: TGTGCCACCAGCAGAACTTTCGGGGGGCAAGGCTACACCTTC. Protein sequence: CATSRTFGGQGYTF.

The chain joins TRBV5-1 to TRBJ2-5; D possibly corresponds to TRBD2 (6 bases). CDR3 length: 15 residues. The V and J ends lost 4 bases and 0 bases respectively, with 13 bases between them. From germline, CDR1 is SGHRS and CDR2 YFSETQ. As DNA, the CDR3 is TGCGCCAGCAGCCCCCTGGCGGGGTACCAAGAGACCCAGTACTTC. Translation gives CASSPLAGYQETQYF.

This clonotype was seen at least ten times. DNA for the CDR3: TGTGCCAGTGGGACAGGACACCAAGAGACCCAGTACTTC. Translation gives CASGTGHQETQYF. V gene TRBV12-3 or TRBV12-4 combines with J gene TRBJ2-5; 8 positions match TRBD1. The CDR3 has 13 residues. The ends lost 9 bases at V and 0 bases at J; junction bases unmatched: 3.

This clonotype was picked up many times. The chain links TRBV4-2 to TRBJ2-5; perhaps TRBD2 as D (6 bases). Germline V lookup: CDR1 LGHNA, CDR2 YNFKEQ. This CDR3 has 16 residues. The ends were cut back, 0 bases at V and 2 bases at J, with 13 bases in the middle. The CDR3 loop is CASSQDEGLLQETQYF. CDR3 nucleotides: TGTGCCAGCAGCCAAGATGAGGGACTGCTTCAAGAGACCCAGTACTTC.

This clonotype was recorded a few times. The chain has TRBV9 and TRBJ2-5; 16 bases fit TRBD2. Germline V gene sequence: CDR1 SGDLS, CDR2 YYNGEE. Germline trimming cut 4 bases from V and 5 bases from J; bases unmatched to any gene: 5. The CDR3 is 16 residues long. Here the CDR3 DNA reads TGTGCCAGCAGCTTGGGACTAGCGGGGGGGAAGGAGACCCAGTACTTC. Its translation: CASSLGLAGGKETQYF.

In its sample, this clonotype was seen a few times. V gene TRBV7-2 combines with J gene TRBJ2-1; either TRBD1 or TRBD2 may fit D (5 bases each). The CDR3 is 15 amino acids. Germline lookup yields CDR1 SGHTA and CDR2 FQGNSA. The ends were cut back, 4 bases at V and 8 bases at J, with 18 bases in the middle. The CDR3 loop reads CASSWTSGLLYEQFF. In DNA form, the CDR3 reads TGTGCCAGCAGCTGGACATCGGGGCTGTTGTATGAGCAGTTCTTC.

The rearrangement uses TRBV5-1 and TRBJ1-3; D call uncertain. The CDR3 sequence is 15 residues long. CDR1 and CDR2 (germline): SGHRS, YFSETQ. Trimming left V 4 bases short and J 4 bases short, with 15 bases between. The CDR3 protein is CASSTSGGDGNTIYF. The CDR3 nucleotides are TGCGCCAGCAGCACCTCAGGAGGAGACGGAAACACCATATATTTT.

In this sample, this clonotype turned up many times. The chain recombines TRBV7-6 with TRBJ2-3, with 14 bases matching TRBD2. The CDR3 spans 17 residues. Germline V gene data show CDR1 as SGHVS and CDR2 as FNYEAQ. The ends lost 4 bases at V and 3 bases at J; junction bases unmatched: 6. CDR3 residues: CASSSWTSGGITDTQYF. CDR3 DNA: TGTGCCAGCAGCTCGTGGACTAGCGGGGGGATAACAGATACGCAGTATTTT.

In this sample, this clonotype turned up many times. The chain employs TRBV9 and TRBJ2-2; D might be TRBD1 (7 bases). This CDR3 is built from 17 residues. The germline V gene has CDR1 SGDLS and CDR2 YYNGEE. The ends were cut back, 1 base at V and 5 bases at J, with 18 bases in the middle. CDR3 amino acids: CASSVLPGGQVTGELFF. As DNA, the CDR3 is TGTGCCAGCAGCGTACTCCCAGGGGGGCAGGTAACCGGGGAGCTGTTTTTT.

CDR3 amino acids: CASSYGQWGYNEQFF. DNA for the CDR3: TGTGCCAGCAGTTACGGTCAGTGGGGCTACAATGAGCAGTTCTTC. The V gene is TRBV6-5, the J gene TRBJ2-1, with D uncertain. The CDR3 spans 15 residues. Per the germline V gene, CDR1 is MNHEY and CDR2 is SVGAGI. V was shortened by 2 bases and J by 3 bases, with 11 bases between the two germline ends.

V gene TRBV20-1 combines with J gene TRBJ1-5; the D is unclear. The CDR3 is 15 amino acids. CDR1 DFQATT and CDR2 SNEGSKA come from the germline V gene (reference sequence). Trimming stripped 1 base from V and 0 bases from J, with 10 bases between. The DNA of the CDR3 is TGCAGTGCTAGAGCGTCTGGGGATAGCAATCAGCCCCAGCATTTT. Protein product: CSARASGDSNQPQHF.

The chain has TRBV21-1 and TRBJ2-7; the table's D call of TRBD2 was not tested on the DNA. TRBV21-1 is a listed pseudogene. This CDR3 spans 17 amino acids. The CDR3: CASSKETGRERSYEQYV. Here the CDR3 DNA reads TGTGCCAGCAGCAAAGAAACAGGGAGGGAACGATCCTACGAGCAGTACGTC.

This clonotype was found many times. This sequence joins TRBV3-1 and TRBJ1-2; TRBD1 might be the D (6 bases). V was shortened by 0 bases and J by 4 bases, with 9 bases between the two germline ends. Germline V CDR1 and CDR2: LGHDT, YNNKEL (reference sequence). The CDR3 is 14 residues long. CDR3 DNA sequence: TGTGCCAGCAGCCAAGACGACAGGCTCTATGGCTACACCTTC. Translated, it gives CASSQDDRLYGYTF.

This clonotype was picked up a small number of times. The chain uses TRBV19 and TRBJ2-1; D perhaps matches TRBD2 (6 bases). Between the trimmed V and J ends, which lost 3 bases and 6 bases, there was a span of 9 bases. The germline CDR1 and CDR2 sequences are LNHDA and SQIVND (reference sequence). The CDR3 spans 13 residues. The CDR3 sequence is CASSIGGANEQFF. In DNA, the CDR3 is TGTGCCAGTAGTATTGGAGGGGCCAATGAGCAGTTCTTC.

This clonotype was seen more than once but under ten times. J is TRBJ2-5 and V is TRBV4-1; perhaps D is TRBD1 or TRBD2 (5 bases each). V was trimmed by 2 bases and J by 3 bases, leaving 16 bases between them. Germline CDR1 reads MGHRA; CDR2 reads YSYEKL. This CDR3 is 16 amino acids long. This CDR3 reads CASSQPHGADKETQYF. The CDR3 coding sequence is TGCGCCAGCAGCCAACCACACGGGGCTGATAAAGAGACCCAGTACTTC.

This clonotype came up many times. This sequence joins TRBV6-1 and TRBJ2-1, with 10 positions matching TRBD1. J lost 8 bases, V lost 6 bases, and 10 bases had no gene match. The CDR3 sequence is 15 residues long. The germline gives CDR1 MNHNS, CDR2 SASEGT. The CDR3 protein is CASSDRTGGLYEQFF. CDR3 nucleotide sequence: TGTGCCAGCAGCGATAGGACAGGGGGTCTCTATGAGCAGTTCTTC.